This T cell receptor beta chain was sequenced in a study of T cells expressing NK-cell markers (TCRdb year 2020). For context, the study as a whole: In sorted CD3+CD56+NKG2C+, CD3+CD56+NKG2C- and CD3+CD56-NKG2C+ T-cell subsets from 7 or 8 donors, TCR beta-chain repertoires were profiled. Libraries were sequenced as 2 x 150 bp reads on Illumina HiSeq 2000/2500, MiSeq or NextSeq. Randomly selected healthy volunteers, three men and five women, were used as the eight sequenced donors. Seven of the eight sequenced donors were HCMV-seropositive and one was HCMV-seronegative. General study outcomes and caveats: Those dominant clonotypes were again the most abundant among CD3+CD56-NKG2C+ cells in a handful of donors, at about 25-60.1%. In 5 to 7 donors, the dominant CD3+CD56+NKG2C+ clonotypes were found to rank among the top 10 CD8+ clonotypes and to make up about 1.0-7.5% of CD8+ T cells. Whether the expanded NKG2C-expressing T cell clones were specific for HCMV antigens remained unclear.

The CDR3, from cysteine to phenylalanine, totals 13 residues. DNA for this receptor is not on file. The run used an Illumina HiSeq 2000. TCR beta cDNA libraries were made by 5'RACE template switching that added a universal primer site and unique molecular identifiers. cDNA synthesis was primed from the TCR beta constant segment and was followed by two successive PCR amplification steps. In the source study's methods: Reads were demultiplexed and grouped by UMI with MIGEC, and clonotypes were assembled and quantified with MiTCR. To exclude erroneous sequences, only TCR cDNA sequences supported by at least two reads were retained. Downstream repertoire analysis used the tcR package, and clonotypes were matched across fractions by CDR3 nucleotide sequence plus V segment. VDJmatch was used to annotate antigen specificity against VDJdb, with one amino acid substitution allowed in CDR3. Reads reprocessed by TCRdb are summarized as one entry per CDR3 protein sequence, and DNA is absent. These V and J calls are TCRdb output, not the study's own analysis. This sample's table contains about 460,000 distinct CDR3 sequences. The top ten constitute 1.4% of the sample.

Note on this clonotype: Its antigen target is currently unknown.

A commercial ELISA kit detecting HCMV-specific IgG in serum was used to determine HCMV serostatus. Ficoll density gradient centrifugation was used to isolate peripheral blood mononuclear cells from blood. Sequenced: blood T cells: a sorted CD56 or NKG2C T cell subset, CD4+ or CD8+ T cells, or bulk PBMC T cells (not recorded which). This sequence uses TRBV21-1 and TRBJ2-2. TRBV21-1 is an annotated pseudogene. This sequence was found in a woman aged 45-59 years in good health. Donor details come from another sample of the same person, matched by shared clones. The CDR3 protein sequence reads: CASRAANTGELFF.